The table lists the clone carrying this TCR beta chain with a few counts. Its antigen is as yet unknown. The sample originates from a study of cytotoxic CD8 clonotypes in ibrutinib-treated CLL. Whole-study context: Across the patients, about a dozen were relapsed/refractory, roughly 16 treatment-naive and roughly 18 IGHV unmutated.

Study outcomes and limitations: Lymph node repertoires were not studied, and sampling times were unmatched. At ibrutinib response, clonality increased, and at progression it declined back toward baseline. The clonality rise at ibrutinib response reflected private clonotype expansion.

This CDR3 contains 12 residues. The germline V gene encodes CDR1 GTSNPN and CDR2 SVGIG (reference sequence). V shed 1 base and J shed 2 bases, with 6 bases lying between them. TCRdb's table, derived via immunoSEQ multiplex PCR, lists solely in-frame clones and lacks some. The sample consists of about 58,000 clones, more than 70% of them appearing once. The sequenced sample was PBMCs, obtained after 12 months of ibrutinib treatment. The source is a human donor with chronic lymphocytic leukemia. V is TRBV30 and J is TRBJ2-7, with D hard to call. Here the CDR3 DNA reads TGTGCCTGGAGTGGCGTGACCTACGAGCAGTACTTC. This codes for CAWSGVTYEQYF. Variable domain in full (rest from reference TRBV30 and TRBJ2-7): SQTIHQWPATLVQPVGSPLSLECTVEGTSNPNLYWYRQAAGRGLQLLFYSVGIGQISSEVPQNLSASRPQDRQFILSSKKLLLSDSGFYLCAWSGVTYEQYFGPGTRLTVT.